Shown below are 2 T cell receptor beta chains from a single sample sequenced in a study of CD4 and CD8 cells across lung adenocarcinoma regions (dated by TCRdb to 2016 to 2019). Library method: PCR. TCRdb records HiSeq X Ten as the sequencer. TCRdb reprocessing: public reads trimmed at Q25 with fastp, clones called with MiXCR, in-frame beta chains kept. Records with the same CDR3 protein are collapsed into one entry carrying the most frequent genes and DNA. Present in this sample are just over 7,500 distinct CDR3 sequences, over 40% of which were seen just once. Roughly 95% of the sample comes from the top ten. Sequenced input: CD8+ T cells from the center of a lung tumor. Reading the label with the study, this specimen's cell subset or site is: tumor center region. These receptors originate from a male donor with lung adenocarcinoma. The CD4 and CD8 labels of this study may be unreliable.

The chain employs TRBV27 and TRBJ2-1, with 9 positions matching TRBD2. The end of the DNA is better explained by TRBJ2-7, so the J call may be wrong. This CDR3 has 18 amino acids. Per the germline V gene, CDR1 is MNHEY and CDR2 is SMNVEV (reference sequence). In DNA, the CDR3 is TGTGCCAGCAGCCCACTTGGGGGACCGCGGGAGGGGACCTACGAGCAGTACGTC. This translates into CASSPLGGPREGTYEQYV.

The chain is built from TRBV4-1 and TRBJ2-5; D may be TRBD2 (6 bases). Germline CDR1 reads MGHRA; CDR2 reads YSYEKL. The length of the CDR3 is 16 residues. The V end lost 0 bases, the J end lost 3 bases, and 14 bases lay between the germline ends. CDR3 residues: CASSQEQNWEEETQYF. CDR3 in DNA: TGCGCCAGCAGCCAAGAACAGAATTGGGAGGAAGAGACCCAGTACTTC.